These 19 T cell receptor beta chains originate from one sample sequenced in a study of Ad26.COV2.S vaccination and SARS-CoV-2 variants. As for treatment: 19 received Ad26.COV2.S at low or high dose, single or two shots; a few received placebo; per-sample allocation not given. On day 63 after the first injection, vaccine and placebo recipients gave samples. Assay used: immunoSEQ multiplex PCR; TCRdb lists only in-frame clones, some missing. The sample consists of roughly 350,000 clones, 88% of them appearing once. Here the sequenced sample was peripheral blood, taken in a trial of Ad26.COV2.S vaccine versus placebo. These receptor sequences come from a person between 18 and 65 years old who received the Ad26.COV2.S COVID-19 vaccine or a placebo.

This clone was recorded only once. The chain carries TRBV7-9 and TRBJ2-2; D is ambiguous. The CDR3 totals 12 residues. Trimming shortened V by 1 base and J by 11 bases, and 8 bases separated the two germline ends. The germline CDR1 and CDR2 sequences are SEHNR and FQNEAQ (reference sequence). The DNA of the CDR3 is TGTGCCAGCAGCTTAGGAGGTCAAGAGCTGTTTTTT. It is translated as CASSLGGQELFF.

V is TRBV9 and J is TRBJ2-7, with 8 bases lining up with TRBD1. V trimming: 4 bases; J trimming: 3 bases; junction bases outside the gene matches: 9. The CDR3 length is 15 residues. The germline gives CDR1 SGDLS, CDR2 YYNGEE. The chain's CDR3 is CASSSGQGVGYEQYF. CDR3 coding DNA: TGTGCCAGCAGCTCAGGACAGGGCGTTGGCTACGAGCAGTACTTC.

The genes are TRBV9 and TRBJ1-6, with D perhaps matching TRBD1 (6 bases). CDR3 length equals 16 residues. Germline values: CDR1 SGDLS, CDR2 YYNGEE. V lost 0 bases to trimming and J lost 7 bases, with 14 bases between them. The CDR3 nucleotides read TGTGCCAGCAGCGTAGGGGCAGGGGAGAGGAATTCACCCCTCCACTTT. Encoded protein: CASSVGAGERNSPLHF.

The chain links TRBV6-2 or TRBV6-3 to TRBJ2-1; D remains unclear. CDR1 MNHEY and CDR2 SVGEGT come from the germline V gene. The CDR3 totals 15 residues. Trimming removed 2 bases from V and 6 bases from J, with 14 bases in between. The CDR3: CASSYIGVYFNEQFF. In DNA, the CDR3 is TGTGCCAGCAGTTACATAGGAGTTTACTTCAATGAGCAGTTCTTC.

Regarding this clone: The junction departs from germline at one end; a sequencing error may be responsible. The chain combines TRBV11-2 with TRBJ1-1, with TRBD1 matching over 8 bases. CDR3 size: 15 residues. In germline, CDR1 is SGHAT, CDR2 FQNNGV. This chain's CDR3 is CASSSGQGWNSEAFF. CDR3 DNA sequence: TGTGCCAGCAGCAGTGGACAGGGCTGGAACTCTGAAGCTTTCTTT.

The rearrangement joins TRBV28 to TRBJ1-5, with D unresolved. The CDR3 has 14 amino acids. The germline CDR1 and CDR2 sequences are MDHEN and SYDVKM. Trimming stripped 8 bases from V and 3 bases from J, with 14 bases between. CDR3 region: CASLPYTVNQPQHF. The CDR3 DNA reads TGTGCCAGCCTCCCTTATACAGTCAATCAGCCCCAGCATTTT.

The V gene is TRBV6-4, the J gene TRBJ2-3; 10 bases fit TRBD2. Germline trimming cut 5 bases from V and 0 bases from J; bases unmatched to any gene: 2. CDR3 size: 15 residues. Germline-derived CDR1 and CDR2 are MRHNA and SNTAGT. The CDR3 region has the DNA TGTGCCAGCAGTATAGCGGGGGGAAGCACAGATACGCAGTATTTT. Translated, it gives CASSIAGGSTDTQYF.

The rearrangement uses TRBV5-1 and TRBJ1-1, with a tentative D call TRBD1 (5 bases). Germline loops: CDR1 SGHRS, CDR2 YFSETQ. Trimming stripped 3 bases from V and 10 bases from J, with 16 bases between. This CDR3 has 13 amino acids. The CDR3 sequence is CASSSMGGSGAFF. DNA for the CDR3: TGCGCCAGCAGCTCCATGGGGGGGTCTGGAGCTTTCTTT.

The chain employs TRBV3-1 (or the pseudogene TRBV3-2) and TRBJ1-2; D is unclear. The V gene's germline CDR1 is LGHDT and CDR2 YNNKEL (reference sequence). This CDR3 has 17 amino acids. V was pared by 2 bases and J by 1 base, with 17 bases between. CDR3: CASSQNPRGWINYGYTF. The CDR3 DNA is TGTGCCAGCAGCCAAAATCCCAGAGGATGGATTAACTATGGCTACACCTTC.

The rearrangement links TRBV5-6 to TRBJ2-5; 7 positions agree with TRBD2. Germline lookup yields CDR1 SGHDT and CDR2 YYEEEE. There are 18 residues in the CDR3. V was pared by 3 bases and J by 3 bases, with 17 bases of the junction left unmatched. CDR3 bases: TGTGCCAGCAGCTCCCTGGGGGGGACCTCCCTGCCCAAAGAGACCCAGTACTTC. This codes for CASSSLGGTSLPKETQYF.

The table lists this clone with a count of one. In DNA form, the CDR3 reads TGTGCCAGCAGCCTTAGACAGGGGGGAACCGGGGAGCTGTTTTTT. Protein sequence: CASSLRQGGTGELFF. The J gene is TRBJ2-2, the V gene TRBV11-2, with TRBD1 matching over 9 bases. V lost 5 bases and J lost 5; bases outside the gene matches: 6. CDR1 is SGHAT and CDR2 is FQNNGV in the germline V gene. The CDR3 runs 15 residues.

This clone was counted once. This may be a read error: a much more frequent sequence differs by one nucleotide. The chain carries TRBV28 and TRBJ2-2, with TRBD2 as a possible D gene (6 bases). Germline CDR1 MDHEN, CDR2 SYDVKM. The CDR3 spans 13 residues. Trimming pared 2 bases from V and 5 bases from J, leaving 6 bases between. The CDR3 loop reads CASSLGGTGELFF. The CDR3 DNA follows: TGTGCCAGCAGTTTAGGGGGGACCGGGGAGCTGTTTTTT.

This rearrangement joins TRBV7-2 to TRBJ1-5, with 10 bases fitting TRBD1. Unmatched junction bases numbered 6, after V lost 5 bases and J lost 5 bases. The CDR3 totals 15 residues. The V gene's germline CDR1 is SGHTA and CDR2 FQGNSA. The CDR3 nucleotides read TGTGCCAGCAGCATCGGACAGGGGGGATATCAGCCCCAGCATTTT. It yields the protein CASSIGQGGYQPQHF.

The genes are TRBV12-2 and TRBJ2-5. TRBV12-2 is termed a pseudogene. CDR3 length equals 16 residues. The CDR3: CASRLAAGRVSATQYF. Written as DNA, the CDR3 is TGTGCAAGTCGCTTAGCCGCAGGGCGGGTTAGCGCGACCCAGTACTTC.

The J gene is TRBJ1-2, the V gene TRBV3-1 (or the pseudogene TRBV3-2), with 10 bases fitting TRBD1. The CDR3 has 15 residues. Germline V lookup: CDR1 LGHDT, CDR2 YNNKEL (reference sequence). V lost 4 bases, J lost 2 bases, and 4 bases stayed unmatched. The CDR3 DNA reads TGTGCCAGCAGCCTATCGGACAGGGGGAACTATGGCTACACCTTC. Its translation is CASSLSDRGNYGYTF.

CDR3 coding DNA: TGCGCCAGCAGCTTGGAGGCTACTAACACTGAAGCTTTCTTT. This translates into CASSLEATNTEAFF. The chain employs TRBV5-1 and TRBJ1-1; D is uncertain. Germline values: CDR1 SGHRS, CDR2 YFSETQ. Trimming pared 0 bases from V and 2 bases from J, leaving 8 bases between. This CDR3 contains 14 residues.

CDR3 nucleotides: TGTGCCAGTATTGGACAGGGGAGGGATGGCTACACCTTC. Protein: CASIGQGRDGYTF. V is TRBV19 and J is TRBJ1-2; 9 nucleotides line up with TRBD1. V dropped 7 bases and J dropped 6; count of bases not matched to a gene: 6. This CDR3 is built from 13 residues. Germline lookup yields CDR1 LNHDA and CDR2 SQIVND (reference sequence). The whole variable domain, filled in from reference TRBV19 and TRBJ1-2, reads DGGITQSPKYLFRKEGQNVTLSCEQNLNHDAMYWYRQDPGQGLRLIYYSQIVNDFQKGDIAEGYSVSREKKESFPLTVTSAQKNPTAFYLCASIGQGRDGYTFGSGTRLTVV.

This clone has a single count. This sequence joins TRBV18 and TRBJ1-5; TRBD1 is a possible D gene (5 bases). The CDR3 covers 14 residues. The germline V gene encodes CDR1 KGHSH and CDR2 LQKENI. V lost 0 bases to trimming and J lost 6 bases, with 9 bases between them. The CDR3 spells CASSPPGAVQPQHF. Here the CDR3 DNA reads TGTGCCAGCTCACCACCAGGGGCCGTTCAGCCCCAGCATTTT.

This chain links TRBV7-2 with TRBJ1-1; D gene uncertain. Trimming removed 2 bases at V and 6 bases at J, with 13 bases between. CDR1 is SGHTA, CDR2 FQGNSA, per germline. The length of the CDR3 is 14 residues. CDR3 region: CASSLMRKGPEAFF. Here the CDR3 DNA reads TGTGCCAGCAGCTTAATGAGGAAGGGTCCTGAAGCTTTCTTT.